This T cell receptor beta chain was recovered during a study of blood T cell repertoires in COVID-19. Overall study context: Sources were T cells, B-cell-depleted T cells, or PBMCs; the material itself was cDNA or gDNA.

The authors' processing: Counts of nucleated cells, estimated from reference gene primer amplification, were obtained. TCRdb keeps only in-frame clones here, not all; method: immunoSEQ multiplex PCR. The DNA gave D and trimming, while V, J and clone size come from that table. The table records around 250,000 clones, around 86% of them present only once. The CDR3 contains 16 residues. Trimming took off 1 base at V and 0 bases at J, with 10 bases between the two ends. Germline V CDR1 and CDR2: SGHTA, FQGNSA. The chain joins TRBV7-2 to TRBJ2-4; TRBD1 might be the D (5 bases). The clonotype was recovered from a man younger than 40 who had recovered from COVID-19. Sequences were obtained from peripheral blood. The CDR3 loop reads CASSLGNRLAKNIQYF. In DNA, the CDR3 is TGTGCCAGCAGCTTAGGTAACAGGTTAGCCAAAAACATTCAGTACTTC.